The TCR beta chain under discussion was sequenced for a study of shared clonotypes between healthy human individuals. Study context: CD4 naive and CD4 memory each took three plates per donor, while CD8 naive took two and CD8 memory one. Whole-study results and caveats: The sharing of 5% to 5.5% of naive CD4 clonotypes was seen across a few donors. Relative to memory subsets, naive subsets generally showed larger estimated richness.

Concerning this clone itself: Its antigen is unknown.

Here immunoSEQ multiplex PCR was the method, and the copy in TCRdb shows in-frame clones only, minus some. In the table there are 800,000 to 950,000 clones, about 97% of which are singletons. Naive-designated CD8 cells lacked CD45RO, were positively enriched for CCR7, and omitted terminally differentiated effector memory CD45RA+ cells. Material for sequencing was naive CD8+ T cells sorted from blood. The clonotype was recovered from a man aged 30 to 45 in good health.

The DNA for the CDR3 is TGTGCCAGCGAGGACAGGGCCTACGAGCAGTACTTC. Its protein is CASEDRAYEQYF. The chain couples TRBV7-9 to TRBJ2-7; TRBD1 matches 8 bases. In germline, CDR1 is SEHNR, CDR2 FQNEAQ (reference sequence). CDR3 length equals 12 residues. The J segment lost 2 bases and the V segment lost 8 bases, leaving 2 bases of the junction unmatched.